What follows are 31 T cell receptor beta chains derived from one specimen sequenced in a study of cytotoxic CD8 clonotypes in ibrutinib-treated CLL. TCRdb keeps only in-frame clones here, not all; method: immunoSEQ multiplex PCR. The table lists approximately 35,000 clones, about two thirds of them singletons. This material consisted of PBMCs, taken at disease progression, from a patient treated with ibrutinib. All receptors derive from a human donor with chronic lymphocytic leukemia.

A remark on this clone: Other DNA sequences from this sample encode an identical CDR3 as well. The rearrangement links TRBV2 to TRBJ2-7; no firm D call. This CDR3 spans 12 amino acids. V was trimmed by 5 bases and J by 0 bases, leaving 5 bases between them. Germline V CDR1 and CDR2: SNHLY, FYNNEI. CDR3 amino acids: CASSSSSYEQYF. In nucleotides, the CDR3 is TGTGCCAGCAGTTCTAGCTCCTACGAGCAGTACTTC. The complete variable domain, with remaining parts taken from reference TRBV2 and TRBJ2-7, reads EPEVTQTPSHQVTQMGQEVILRCVPISNHLYFYWYRQILGQKVEFLVSFYNNEISEKSEIFDDQFSVERPDGSNFTLKIRSTKLEDSAMYFCASSSSSYEQYFGPGTRLTVT.

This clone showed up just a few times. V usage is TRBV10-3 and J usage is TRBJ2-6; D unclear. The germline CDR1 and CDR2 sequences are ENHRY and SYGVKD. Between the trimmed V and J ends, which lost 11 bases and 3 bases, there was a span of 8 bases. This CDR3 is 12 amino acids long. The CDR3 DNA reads TGTGCCGTAAGTCTTGGGGCCAACGTCCTGACTTTC. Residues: CAVSLGANVLTF.

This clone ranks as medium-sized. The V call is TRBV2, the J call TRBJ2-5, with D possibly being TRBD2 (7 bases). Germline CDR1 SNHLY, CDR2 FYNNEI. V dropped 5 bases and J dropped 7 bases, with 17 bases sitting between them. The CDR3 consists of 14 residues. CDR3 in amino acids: CASSPVGGHGTQYF. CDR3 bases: TGTGCCAGCAGTCCGGTGGGGGGGCACGGGACCCAGTACTTC.

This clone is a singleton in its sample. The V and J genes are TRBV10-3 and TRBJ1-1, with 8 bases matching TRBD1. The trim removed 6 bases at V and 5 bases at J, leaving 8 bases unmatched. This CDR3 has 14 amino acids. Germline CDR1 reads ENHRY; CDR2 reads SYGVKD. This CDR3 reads CAISDRGRWTEAFF. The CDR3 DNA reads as TGTGCCATCAGCGACAGGGGCAGGTGGACTGAAGCTTTCTTT.

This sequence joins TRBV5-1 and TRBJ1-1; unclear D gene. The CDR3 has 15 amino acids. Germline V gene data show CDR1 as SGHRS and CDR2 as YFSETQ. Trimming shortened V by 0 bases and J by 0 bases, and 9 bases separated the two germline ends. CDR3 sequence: CASSLALGLNTEAFF. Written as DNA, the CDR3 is TGCGCCAGCAGCTTGGCCCTGGGGTTGAACACTGAAGCTTTCTTT.

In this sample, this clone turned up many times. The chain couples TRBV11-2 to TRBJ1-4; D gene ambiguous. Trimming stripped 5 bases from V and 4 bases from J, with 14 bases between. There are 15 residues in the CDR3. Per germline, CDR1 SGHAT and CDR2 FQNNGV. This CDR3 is CASSPGGSDNEKLFF. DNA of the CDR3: TGTGCCAGCAGCCCCGGTGGCTCCGATAATGAAAAACTGTTTTTT.

In DNA, the CDR3 is TGTGCCACCAGCACATTTCCGGGACCACCTCAAGAGACCCAGTACTTC. It is translated as CATSTFPGPPQETQYF. This rearrangement joins TRBV15 to TRBJ2-5; the D gene could be TRBD1 or TRBD2 (5 bases each). V lost 4 bases, J lost 2 bases, and 17 bases lay in between. This CDR3 is built from 16 residues. Germline V CDR1 and CDR2: LNHNV, YYDKDF (reference sequence).

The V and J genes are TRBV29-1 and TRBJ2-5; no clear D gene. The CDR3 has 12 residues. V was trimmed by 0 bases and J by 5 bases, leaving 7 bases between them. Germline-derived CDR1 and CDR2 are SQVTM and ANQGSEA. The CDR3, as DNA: TGCAGCGTTGAAGAGGGGTTTGAGACCCAGTACTTC. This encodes CSVEEGFETQYF. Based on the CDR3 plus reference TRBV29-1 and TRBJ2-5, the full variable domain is SAVISQKPSRDICQRGTSLTIQCQVDSQVTMMFWYRQQPGQSLTLIATANQGSEATYESGFVIDKFPISRPNLTFSTLTVSNMSPEDSSIYLCSVEEGFETQYFGPGTRLLVL.

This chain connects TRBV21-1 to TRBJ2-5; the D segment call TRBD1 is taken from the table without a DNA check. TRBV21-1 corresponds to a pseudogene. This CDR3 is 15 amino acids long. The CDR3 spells CASSGPGGIQETQYF. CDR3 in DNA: TGTGCCAGCAGTGGGCCAGGGGGGATACAAGAGACCCAGTACTTC.

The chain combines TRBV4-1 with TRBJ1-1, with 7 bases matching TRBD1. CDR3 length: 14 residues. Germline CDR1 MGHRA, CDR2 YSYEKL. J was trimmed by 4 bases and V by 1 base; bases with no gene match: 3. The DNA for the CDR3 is TGCGCCAGCAGCCAAGCGACAGGGCCCACTGAAGCTTTCTTT. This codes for CASSQATGPTEAFF.

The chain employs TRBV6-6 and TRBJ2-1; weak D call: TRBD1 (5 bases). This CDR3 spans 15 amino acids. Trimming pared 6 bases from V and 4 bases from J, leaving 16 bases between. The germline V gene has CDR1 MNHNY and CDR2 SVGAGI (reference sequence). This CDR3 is CASRDTSKPYNEQFF. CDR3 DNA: TGTGCCAGCAGGGACACTTCAAAACCTTACAATGAGCAGTTCTTC.

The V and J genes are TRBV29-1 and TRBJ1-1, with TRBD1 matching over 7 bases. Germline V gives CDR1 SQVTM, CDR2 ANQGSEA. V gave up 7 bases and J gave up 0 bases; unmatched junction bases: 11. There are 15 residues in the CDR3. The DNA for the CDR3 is TGCAGCGAATCAGGGGGTTGGGGAATGAACACTGAAGCTTTCTTT. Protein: CSESGGWGMNTEAFF.

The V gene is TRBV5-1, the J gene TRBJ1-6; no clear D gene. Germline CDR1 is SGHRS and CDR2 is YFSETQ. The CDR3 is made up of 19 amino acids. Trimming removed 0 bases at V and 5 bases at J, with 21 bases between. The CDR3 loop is CASSLVGRSSPLNNSPLHF. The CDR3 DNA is TGCGCCAGCAGCTTGGTGGGCAGGTCCTCTCCCCTTAATAATTCACCCCTCCACTTT.

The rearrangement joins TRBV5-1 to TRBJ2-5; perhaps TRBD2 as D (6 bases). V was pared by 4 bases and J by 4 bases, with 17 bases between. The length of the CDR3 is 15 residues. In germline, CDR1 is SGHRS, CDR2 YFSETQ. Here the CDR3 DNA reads TGCGCCAGCAGCCCGGGACTTGATGAGGGAGAGACCCAGTACTTC. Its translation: CASSPGLDEGETQYF.

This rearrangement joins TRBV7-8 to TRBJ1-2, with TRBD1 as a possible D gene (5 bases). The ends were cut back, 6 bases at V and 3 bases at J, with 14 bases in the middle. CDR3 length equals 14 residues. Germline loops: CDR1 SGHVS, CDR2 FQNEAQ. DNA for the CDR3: TGTGCCAGCAGTTCCCGAGGGGTAGACTATGGCTACACCTTC. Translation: CASSSRGVDYGYTF.

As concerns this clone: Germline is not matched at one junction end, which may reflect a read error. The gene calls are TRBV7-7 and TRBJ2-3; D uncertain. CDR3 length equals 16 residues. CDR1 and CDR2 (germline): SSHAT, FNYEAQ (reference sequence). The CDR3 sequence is CASSLGGSTSTDTQYF. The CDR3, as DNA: TGTGCTAGCAGCTTAGGTGGAAGTACTAGCACAGATACGCAGTATTTT.

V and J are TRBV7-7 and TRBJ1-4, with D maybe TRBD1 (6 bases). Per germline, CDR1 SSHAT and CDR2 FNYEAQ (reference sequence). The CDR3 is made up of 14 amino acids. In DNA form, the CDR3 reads TGTGCTAGCGGTAGGGGGAGCCTTGATGAAAAACTGTTTTTT. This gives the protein CASGRGSLDEKLFF.

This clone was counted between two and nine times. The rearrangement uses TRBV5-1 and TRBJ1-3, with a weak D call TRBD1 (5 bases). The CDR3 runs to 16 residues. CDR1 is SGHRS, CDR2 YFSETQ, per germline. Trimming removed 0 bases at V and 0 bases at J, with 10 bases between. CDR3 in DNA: TGCGCCAGCAGCTTGGGGGGCCCAGCCTCTGGAAACACCATATATTTT. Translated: CASSLGGPASGNTIYF. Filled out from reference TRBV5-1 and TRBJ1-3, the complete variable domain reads KAGVTQTPRYLIKTRGQQVTLSCSPISGHRSVSWYQQTPGQGLQFLFEYFSETQRNKGNFPGRFSGRQFSNSRSEMNVSTLELGDSALYLCASSLGGPASGNTIYFGEGSWLTVV.

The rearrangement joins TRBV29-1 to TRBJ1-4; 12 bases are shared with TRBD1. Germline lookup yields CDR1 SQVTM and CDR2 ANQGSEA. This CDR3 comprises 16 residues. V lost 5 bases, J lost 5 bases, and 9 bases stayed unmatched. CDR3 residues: CSVTTGTGGWNEKLFF. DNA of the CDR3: TGCAGCGTTACGACCGGGACAGGGGGCTGGAATGAAAAACTGTTTTTT.

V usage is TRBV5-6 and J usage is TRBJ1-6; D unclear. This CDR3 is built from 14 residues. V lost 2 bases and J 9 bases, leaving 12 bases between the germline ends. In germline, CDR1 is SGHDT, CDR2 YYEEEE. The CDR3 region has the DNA TGTGCCAGCAGCTTTCTCGACATACCTTCACCCCTCCACTTT. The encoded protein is CASSFLDIPSPLHF.

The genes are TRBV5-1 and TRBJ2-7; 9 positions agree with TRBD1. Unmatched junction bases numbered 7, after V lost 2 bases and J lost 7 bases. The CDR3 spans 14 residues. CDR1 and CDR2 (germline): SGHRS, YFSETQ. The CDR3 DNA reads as TGCGCCAGCAGCTTAGGGACAGGGAAGTATGAGCAGTACTTC. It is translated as CASSLGTGKYEQYF.

The CDR3 sequence: CASSLGNSSPLHF. The CDR3 DNA sequence: TGTGCCAGCAGCTTAGGCAACTCGTCACCCCTCCACTTT. The chain carries TRBV7-8 and TRBJ1-6, with D uncertain. The V gene lost 1 base and the J gene lost 10 bases, with 8 bases spanning the gap. CDR3 size: 13 residues. Germline V gene sequence: CDR1 SGHVS, CDR2 FQNEAQ.

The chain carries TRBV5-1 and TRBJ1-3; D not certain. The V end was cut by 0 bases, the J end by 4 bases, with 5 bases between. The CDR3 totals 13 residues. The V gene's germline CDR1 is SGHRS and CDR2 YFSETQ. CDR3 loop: CASSLGPGNTIYF. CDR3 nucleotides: TGCGCCAGCAGCTTGGGGCCCGGAAACACCATATATTTT.

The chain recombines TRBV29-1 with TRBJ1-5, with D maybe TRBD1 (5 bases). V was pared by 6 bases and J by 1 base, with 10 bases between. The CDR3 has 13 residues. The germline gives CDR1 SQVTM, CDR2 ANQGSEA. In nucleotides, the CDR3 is TGCAGCGTCGGGACGTCGAGCAATCAGCCCCAGCATTTT. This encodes CSVGTSSNQPQHF.

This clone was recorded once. The DNA for the CDR3 is TGTGCCAGTAGTTCACCGGGACAGGGGGCCTACGAGCAGTACTTC. This translates into CASSSPGQGAYEQYF. This chain links TRBV19 with TRBJ2-7; 11 bases fit TRBD1. With 5 bases clipped from V and 2 bases from J, the junction kept 5 bases outside the gene matches. Germline CDR1 is LNHDA and CDR2 is SQIVND (reference sequence). The CDR3 runs 15 residues.

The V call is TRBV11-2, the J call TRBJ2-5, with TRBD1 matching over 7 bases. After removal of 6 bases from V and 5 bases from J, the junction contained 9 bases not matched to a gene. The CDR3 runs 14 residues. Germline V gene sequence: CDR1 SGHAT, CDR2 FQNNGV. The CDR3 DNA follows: TGTGCCAGCAGGACGGCAGGGGGAGTGGAGACCCAGTACTTC. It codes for CASRTAGGVETQYF.

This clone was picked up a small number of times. The CDR3 bases are TGTGCCAGCAGTCCCACTCCAGATACGCAGTATTTT. This translates into CASSPTPDTQYF. V usage is TRBV27 and J usage is TRBJ2-3; D unclear. The CDR3 extends over 12 amino acids. Germline values: CDR1 MNHEY, CDR2 SMNVEV (reference sequence). The germline V and J ends were trimmed by 5 bases and 4 bases, with 7 bases remaining between them.

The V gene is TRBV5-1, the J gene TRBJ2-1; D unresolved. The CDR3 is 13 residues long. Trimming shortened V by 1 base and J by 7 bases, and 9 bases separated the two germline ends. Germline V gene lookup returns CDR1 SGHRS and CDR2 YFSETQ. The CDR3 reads CASSLQSPNEQFF. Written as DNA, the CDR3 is TGCGCCAGCAGCTTGCAGTCTCCTAATGAGCAGTTCTTC.

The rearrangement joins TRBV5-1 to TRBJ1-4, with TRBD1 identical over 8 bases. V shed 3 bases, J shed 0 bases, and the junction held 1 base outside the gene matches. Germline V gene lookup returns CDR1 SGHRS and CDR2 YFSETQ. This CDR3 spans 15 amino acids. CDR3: CASSSTGATNEKLFF. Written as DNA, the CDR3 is TGCGCCAGCAGCTCGACAGGGGCAACTAATGAAAAACTGTTTTTT.

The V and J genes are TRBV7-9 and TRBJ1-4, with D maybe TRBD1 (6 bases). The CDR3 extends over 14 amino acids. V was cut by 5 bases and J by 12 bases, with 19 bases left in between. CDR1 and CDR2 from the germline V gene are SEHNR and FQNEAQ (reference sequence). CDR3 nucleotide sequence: TGTGCCAGCAGCCCTACCCCGAGAGAGGGGGAACTGTTTTTT. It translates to CASSPTPREGELFF.

The CDR3 DNA reads TGTGCCAGCAGTTACGGACAAGGGCCCCGTGAGCAGTTCTTC. Translated, it gives CASSYGQGPREQFF. The V and J genes are TRBV6-6 and TRBJ2-1, with D perhaps matching TRBD1 (5 bases). The V end lost 2 bases, the J end lost 9 bases, and 14 bases lay between the germline ends. The CDR3 spans 14 residues. Germline CDR1 is MNHNY and CDR2 is SVGAGI (reference sequence).